Detailed here is one T cell receptor beta chain. Germline CDR1 and CDR2: MNHEY and SVGAGI. J lost 4 bases, V lost 6 bases, and 10 bases had no gene match. The CDR3 consists of 15 residues. Clones were sequenced by immunoSEQ multiplex PCR, and TCRdb holds only the in-frame ones, with some missing. The sample contains some 100,000 clones, 75% to 95% of which appear only once. The source of the sample is a study of T cell changes during pregnancy in multiple sclerosis. This chain links TRBV6-5 with TRBJ1-1; 8 bases agree with TRBD1. The sample here was peripheral blood, taken in the second trimester of pregnancy. The sequence was collected from a female donor with multiple sclerosis, enrolled in a pregnancy study. The CDR3 protein is CASSPQPTGVTEAFF. The CDR3 coding sequence is TGTGCCAGCAGCCCCCAACCGACAGGGGTCACTGAAGCTTTCTTT.